Listed here are 2 T cell receptor beta chains from one sample, sequenced in a study of T cells after yellow fever vaccination. TCRdb re-analysed the 5' RACE reads in MiXCR, keeping a single row per CDR3 protein. The table includes tens of thousands of distinct CDR3 sequences, roughly 6.9% detected once. This sample comprised CD8+ T cells sorted from PBMCs, obtained on the day of the first yellow fever vaccination. The receptors were sampled from a man between 18 and 29 years old who received the YFV17D yellow fever vaccine.

This clonotype has ten or more counts. The genes are TRBV27 and TRBJ2-5; D unclear. The CDR3 is 13 residues long. Germline V gene data show CDR1 as MNHEY and CDR2 as SMNVEV (reference sequence). Trimming cost V 0 bases and J 7 bases, with 9 bases left between them. CDR3 bases: TGTGCCAGCAGTTTATCCCTTGTCGGGACCCAGTACTTC. Amino acid sequence: CASSLSLVGTQYF.

In its sample, this clonotype was seen many times. The V gene is TRBV12-3 or TRBV12-4, the J gene TRBJ2-2; D tentatively reads TRBD1 or TRBD2 (6 bases each). Trimming removed 6 bases from V and 5 bases from J, with 16 bases in between. The CDR3 has 15 amino acids. The CDR3 DNA is TGTGCCAGCAGACTAAGGGGGGTTCGGACCGGGGAGCTGTTTTTT. This translates into CASRLRGVRTGELFF.